What follows is one T cell receptor (beta chain) and its context. As yet, its antigen is unknown. Clones were read by immunoSEQ multiplex PCR, and TCRdb kept only the in-frame ones, dropping some. The table lists roughly 120,000 clones, about 90% of them singletons. This sample is drawn from a study of T cell responses to AZD1222 COVID-19 vaccine. The CDR3 covers 12 residues. The V gene lost 1 base and the J gene lost 10 bases, with 8 bases spanning the gap. Germline loops: CDR1 LGHNA, CDR2 YSLEER. General observations from the study: Among vaccine-associated CD4 TCRs, coverage spanned spike, with dominance at 160-218 and 743-854. Mostly white British, mostly female donors; authors suggested clonal diversity may be underestimated.

The source was peripheral blood, collected on day 0 of AZD1222 vaccination. V usage is TRBV4-3 and J usage is TRBJ2-1; D remains unclear. This receptor was obtained from an adult in good health. This chain's CDR3 is CASSQASGEQFF. For the CDR3, the DNA is TGCGCCAGCAGCCAAGCTTCAGGAGAGCAGTTCTTC.